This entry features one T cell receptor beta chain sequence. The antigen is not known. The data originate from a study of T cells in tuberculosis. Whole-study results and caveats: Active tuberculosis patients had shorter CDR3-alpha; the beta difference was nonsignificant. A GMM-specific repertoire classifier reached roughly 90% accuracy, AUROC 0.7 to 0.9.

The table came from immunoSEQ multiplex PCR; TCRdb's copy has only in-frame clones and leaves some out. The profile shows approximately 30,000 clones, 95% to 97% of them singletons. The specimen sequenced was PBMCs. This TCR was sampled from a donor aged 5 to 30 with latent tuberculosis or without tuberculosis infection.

The CDR3 spells CASSQSSVEQFF. CDR3 coding DNA: TGTGCCAGCAGCCAGTCTAGCGTCGAGCAGTTCTTC. The chain couples TRBV4-2 to TRBJ2-1; tentative D call: TRBD2 (6 bases). Trimming stripped 3 bases from V and 10 bases from J, with 10 bases between. The CDR3 length is 12 residues. The germline gives CDR1 LGHNA, CDR2 YNFKEQ.